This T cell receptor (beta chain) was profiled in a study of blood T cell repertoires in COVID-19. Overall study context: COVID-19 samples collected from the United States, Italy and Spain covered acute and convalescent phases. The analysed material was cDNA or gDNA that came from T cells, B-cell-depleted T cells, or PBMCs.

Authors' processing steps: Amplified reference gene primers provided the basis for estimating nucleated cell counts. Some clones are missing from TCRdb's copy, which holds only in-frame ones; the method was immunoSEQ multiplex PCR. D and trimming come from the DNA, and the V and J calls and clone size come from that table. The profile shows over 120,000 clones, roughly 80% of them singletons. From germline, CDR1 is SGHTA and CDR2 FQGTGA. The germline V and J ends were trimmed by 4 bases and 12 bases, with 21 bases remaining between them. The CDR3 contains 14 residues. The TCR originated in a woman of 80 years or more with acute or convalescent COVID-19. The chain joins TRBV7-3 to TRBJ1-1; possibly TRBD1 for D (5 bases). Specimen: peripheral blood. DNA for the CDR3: TGTGCCAGCAGCTCTAGGGGACGGGACTCTGCAACTTTCTTT. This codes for CASSSRGRDSATFF.